This passage covers 22 T cell receptor beta chains from one sample sequenced in a study of T cell responses to AZD1222 COVID-19 vaccine. Only in-frame clones appear in the TCRdb table, and some are missing; sequencing was by immunoSEQ multiplex PCR. Of more than 140,000 clones detected, approximately 93% appear once; the ten largest clones hold 0.75% to 1%. The material was peripheral blood, obtained on day 0 of MenACWY control vaccination. The receptors stem from an adult in good health.

J is TRBJ1-1 and V is TRBV27; D may be TRBD1 (6 bases). Deletions cut 5 bases from V and 1 base from J, with 11 bases between. Germline assignment: CDR1 MNHEY and CDR2 SMNVEV (reference sequence). This CDR3 is 14 amino acids long. CDR3 amino acids: CASSPPTGNTEAFF. CDR3 sequence (DNA): TGTGCCAGCAGTCCCCCGACAGGGAACACTGAAGCTTTCTTT.

V is TRBV6-1 and J is TRBJ2-1, with D possibly matching TRBD2 (6 bases). The CDR3 spans 15 residues. Per germline, CDR1 MNHNS and CDR2 SASEGT. Trimming cost V 2 bases and J 7 bases, with 15 bases left between them. In DNA form, the CDR3 reads TGTGCCAGCAGTGAAATGGGCGGGATCGGGAATGAGCAGTTCTTC. Translating gives CASSEMGGIGNEQFF.

The J gene is TRBJ1-2, the V gene TRBV28, with 9 bases fitting TRBD1. V shed 4 bases, J shed 6 bases, and the junction held 3 bases outside the gene matches. Germline V gene sequence: CDR1 MDHEN, CDR2 SYDVKM. CDR3 length: 13 amino acids. CDR3 nucleotides: TGTGCCAGCAGTTGGACAGGGGCGAATGGCTACACCTTC. Translation: CASSWTGANGYTF.

This chain uses TRBV14 with TRBJ2-1, with D hard to call. The length of the CDR3 is 15 residues. Deletions cut 2 bases from V and 5 bases from J, with 13 bases between. Germline CDR1 is SGHDN and CDR2 is FVKESK. In DNA, the CDR3 is TGTGCCAGCAGCCAAATGGGCCAGGCGGACAATGAGCAGTTCTTC. Its translation: CASSQMGQADNEQFF.

The chain links TRBV28 to TRBJ1-5, with D possibly matching TRBD1 (5 bases). The CDR3 runs to 13 residues. CDR1 MDHEN and CDR2 SYDVKM come from the germline V gene. CDR3 coding DNA: TGTGCTGGGGCGGGGTATAGCAATCAGCCCCAGCATTTT. Translated, it gives CAGAGYSNQPQHF. Variable domain in full (rest from reference TRBV28 and TRBJ1-5): DVKVTQSSRYLVKRTGEKVFLECVQDMDHENMFWYRQDPGLGLRLIYFSYDVKMKEKGDIPEGYSVSREKKERFSLILESASTNQTSMYLCAGAGYSNQPQHFGDGTRLSIL.

J is TRBJ1-1 and V is TRBV9; D might be TRBD1 (5 bases). Trimming cost V 6 bases and J 5 bases, with 17 bases left between them. From germline, CDR1 is SGDLS and CDR2 YYNGEE. The CDR3 consists of 14 residues. CDR3 DNA: TGTGCCAGCAACCCCCTCACTGAGGGGACTGAAGCTTTCTTT. It specifies CASNPLTEGTEAFF.

The chain has TRBV4-1 and TRBJ2-3; possibly TRBD1 for D (6 bases). Trimming stripped 0 bases from V and 2 bases from J, with 21 bases between. Germline CDR1 MGHRA, CDR2 YSYEKL. The CDR3 runs to 19 residues. CDR3 bases: TGCGCCAGCAGCCAAGATTTGCGAGAGGCACAGGGACCCACAGATACGCAGTATTTT. Translated: CASSQDLREAQGPTDTQYF.

The J gene is TRBJ2-5, the V gene TRBV2; 16 positions match TRBD2. Germline V gives CDR1 SNHLY, CDR2 FYNNEI. V trimming: 1 base; J trimming: 3 bases; junction bases outside the gene matches: 5. The CDR3 is made up of 18 amino acids. The CDR3 nucleotides read TGTGCCAGCAGTGAAGGTTGGGGACTAGCGGGAGGGGAAGAGACCCAGTACTTC. It encodes CASSEGWGLAGGEETQYF.

The chain couples TRBV28 to TRBJ1-2; 8 bases align to TRBD1. The CDR3 extends over 14 amino acids. The J segment lost 4 bases and the V segment lost 5 bases, leaving 6 bases of the junction unmatched. CDR1 MDHEN and CDR2 SYDVKM come from the germline V gene. CDR3 in amino acids: CASSPGGASYGYTF. CDR3 sequence (DNA): TGTGCCAGCAGTCCAGGGGGCGCTTCCTATGGCTACACCTTC.

This chain uses TRBV4-3 with TRBJ1-1; D gene ambiguous. The ends were cut back, 1 base at V and 5 bases at J, with 11 bases in the middle. The CDR3 covers 14 residues. Germline V gene lookup returns CDR1 LGHNA and CDR2 YSLEER. CDR3 bases: TGCGCCAGCAGCCAAGGCAGACCGGTGACTGAAGCTTTCTTT. It is translated as CASSQGRPVTEAFF.

J is TRBJ2-2 and V is TRBV15; 7 bases match TRBD2. The CDR3 contains 15 residues. CDR1 is LNHNV, CDR2 YYDKDF, per germline (reference sequence). The V segment lost 0 bases and the J segment 7 bases; nucleotides outside the gene matches: 5. The DNA of the CDR3 is TGTGCCACCAGCAGAGAGGGCGGGGGAAGCGGGGAGCTGTTTTTT. This encodes CATSREGGGSGELFF.

This chain uses TRBV5-1 with TRBJ1-6; 7 positions agree with TRBD1. This CDR3 region has 16 residues. V gave up 3 bases and J gave up 5 bases; unmatched junction bases: 8. Germline V lookup: CDR1 SGHRS, CDR2 YFSETQ. The CDR3 loop is CASSWGTDSDNSPLHF. DNA of the CDR3: TGCGCCAGCAGCTGGGGGACAGACTCGGATAATTCACCCCTCCACTTT.

CDR3 sequence: CASSAPSGGWVSGANVLTF. CDR3 coding DNA: TGTGCCAGCAGCGCCCCATCAGGGGGCTGGGTTTCTGGGGCCAACGTCCTGACTTTC. The chain joins TRBV9 to TRBJ2-6, with 8 nucleotides matching TRBD1. The CDR3 runs 19 residues. Trimming cost V 3 bases and J 1 base; bases outside gene matches: 12. Germline CDR1 and CDR2: SGDLS and YYNGEE.

The chain is built from TRBV14 and TRBJ2-1; D is unclear. CDR3 size: 15 residues. V was trimmed by 4 bases and J by 7 bases, leaving 17 bases between them. Germline CDR1 SGHDN, CDR2 FVKESK. The CDR3 reads CASSLQLGGQNEQFF. The CDR3 DNA sequence: TGTGCCAGCAGCCTTCAGCTTGGTGGCCAGAATGAGCAGTTCTTC.

This sequence joins TRBV6-2 or TRBV6-3 and TRBJ1-5; 8 bases match TRBD1. CDR1 and CDR2 from the germline V gene are MNHEY and SVGEGT. The junction had 6 bases not matched to a gene; V was cut back by 5 bases and J by 6 bases. The CDR3 is made up of 14 amino acids. This chain's CDR3 is CASSAGQAAQPQHF. As DNA, the CDR3 is TGTGCCAGCAGTGCGGGACAGGCCGCTCAGCCCCAGCATTTT.

The rearrangement joins TRBV29-1 to TRBJ2-1, with D unclear. Germline CDR1 SQVTM, CDR2 ANQGSEA. Trimming took 0 bases from V and 12 from J, leaving 21 bases between them. The CDR3 is made up of 15 amino acids. The chain's CDR3 is CSVEDLANPTVGQFF. In DNA, the CDR3 is TGCAGCGTTGAAGATCTCGCCAACCCTACGGTCGGGCAGTTCTTC.

The CDR3 reads CASSLRQGVGTEAFF. The DNA for the CDR3 is TGTGCCAGCAGCCTAAGACAGGGAGTCGGCACTGAAGCTTTCTTT. The rearrangement uses TRBV11-2 and TRBJ1-1, with 7 bases fitting TRBD1. Germline V gene lookup returns CDR1 SGHAT and CDR2 FQNNGV. This CDR3 comprises 15 residues. The V and J ends lost 5 bases and 4 bases, in that order; junction bases with no gene match: 10.

The J gene is TRBJ1-1, the V gene TRBV20-1; D gene ambiguous. Germline V CDR1 and CDR2: DFQATT, SNEGSKA (reference sequence). The germline V and J ends were trimmed by 8 bases and 5 bases, with 9 bases remaining between them. The length of the CDR3 is 10 residues. In nucleotides, the CDR3 is TGCAGTCTGGGCCGGACTGAAGCTTTCTTT. Protein: CSLGRTEAFF.

V gene TRBV7-2 combines with J gene TRBJ1-1; unclear D gene. This CDR3 spans 14 amino acids. Germline V gene data show CDR1 as SGHTA and CDR2 as FQGNSA. V was clipped by 2 bases and J by 1 base, with 8 bases between them. The CDR3, as DNA: TGTGCCAGCAGCTTAAAGGGTTGGAACACTGAAGCTTTCTTT. Translating it yields CASSLKGWNTEAFF.

This chain uses TRBV5-1 with TRBJ1-5; D gene uncertain. CDR3 length equals 13 residues. The germline V gene encodes CDR1 SGHRS and CDR2 YFSETQ. V lost 5 bases to trimming and J lost 2 bases, with 8 bases between them. This chain's CDR3 is CASRQDGNQPQHF. Written as DNA, the CDR3 is TGCGCCAGCAGGCAGGATGGCAATCAGCCCCAGCATTTT.

The gene calls are TRBV5-1 and TRBJ2-7; D may be TRBD1 (6 bases). The CDR3 covers 15 residues. V lost 0 bases, J lost 5 bases, and 15 bases lay in between. Germline CDR1 reads SGHRS; CDR2 reads YFSETQ. This chain's CDR3 is CASSLEGTIFHEQYF. DNA for the CDR3: TGCGCCAGCAGCTTGGAAGGGACAATATTCCACGAGCAGTACTTC.

CDR3 bases: TGTGCCATCAGTGAGTCCCCTGGCAGTTCAACAACTAATGAAAAACTGTTTTTT. This codes for CAISESPGSSTTNEKLFF. The chain recombines TRBV10-3 with TRBJ1-4; D gene uncertain. CDR3 length: 18 amino acids. Germline lookup yields CDR1 ENHRY and CDR2 SYGVKD. The germline V and J ends were trimmed by 0 bases and 0 bases, with 14 bases remaining between them.